The TCR beta chain described here comes from a study of T-cell reconstitution after alpha-beta-depleted transplantation in children. Findings of the study overall: Several hundred expanded graft clones reportedly were the source of alpha-beta T cells about two months after transplant.

Unique molecular identifiers tagged the TCRbeta library. TCRdb re-called the PCR reads through MiXCR, storing one row per CDR3 protein. The table records 180,000 or so distinct CDR3 sequences, 6.3% of them present only once. CDR1 and CDR2 from the germline V gene are LGHNA and YNFKEQ. V lost 1 base to trimming and J lost 18 bases, with 16 bases between them. This CDR3 spans 13 amino acids. This clonotype has a count of ten or more. The antigen remains unidentified. This TCR came from a girl under two years old with combined immunodeficiency, due to receive a stem cell transplant. The V and J genes are TRBV4-2 and TRBJ1-6; D not resolved. The material sequenced was PBMCs, taken before TCRalphabeta/CD19-depleted stem cell transplant. CDR3 coding DNA: TGTGCCAGCAGCCAAGTTTCCCGCCCGGTTTACCACTTT. Translated, it gives CASSQVSRPVYHF.